Below, 18 T cell receptor beta chains from the same sample are listed, as sequenced in a study of T cell responses to AZD1222 COVID-19 vaccine. Repertoires were generated with immunoSEQ multiplex PCR, while TCRdb's copy carries only in-frame clones and drops some. The repertoire consists of 86,000 or so clones, with 86% occurring once and the leading ten covering approximately 5.6%. Sample: peripheral blood, taken 28 days after the second AZD1222 dose. These receptors were taken from an adult who received the AZD1222 COVID-19 vaccine.

The CDR3 here is CASSERDYNSPLHF. In nucleotides, the CDR3 is TGTGCCAGCAGTGAACGGGATTATAATTCACCCCTCCACTTT. The rearrangement joins TRBV6-4 to TRBJ1-6; D gene ambiguous. Germline V gene data show CDR1 as MRHNA and CDR2 as SNTAGT. The CDR3 has 14 residues. V lost 3 bases to trimming and J lost 4 bases, with 7 bases between them.

Written as DNA, the CDR3 is TGTGCCAGCAGTTATGTGGGAACTGGAAACACCATATATTTT. Protein product: CASSYVGTGNTIYF. This chain uses TRBV6-2 or TRBV6-3 with TRBJ1-3; no clear D. V dropped 3 bases and J dropped 2 bases, with 8 bases sitting between them. Germline V gene lookup returns CDR1 MNHEY and CDR2 SVGEGT. This CDR3 is built from 14 residues.

This clone was observed once. The chain employs TRBV6-5 and TRBJ1-1, with a tentative D call TRBD1 (6 bases). Trimming cost V 2 bases and J 10 bases, with 14 bases left between them. This CDR3 is built from 13 residues. Germline V lookup: CDR1 MNHEY, CDR2 SVGAGI. The CDR3 protein is CASSYRGDVGAFF. The CDR3 DNA is TGTGCCAGCAGTTACAGGGGGGATGTCGGAGCTTTCTTT.

With regard to this clone: Sequence at one end of the junction differs from germline and may be a read error. The chain combines TRBV4-1 with TRBJ2-1, with D perhaps TRBD2 (6 bases). The CDR3 length is 16 residues. CDR1 is MGHRA, CDR2 YSYEKL, per germline. CDR3 nucleotides: TGCGCCAGCAGTCAAGGCACGACTAGCTCCTACAATGAGCAGTTCTTC. Protein product: CASSQGTTSSYNEQFF.

The chain is built from TRBV12-3 or TRBV12-4 and TRBJ1-2; 7 bases line up with TRBD1. There are 13 residues in the CDR3. V gave up 3 bases and J gave up 6 bases; unmatched junction bases: 4. The CDR3 is CASSFTGANGYTF. In nucleotides, the CDR3 is TGTGCCAGCAGTTTCACAGGGGCCAATGGCTACACCTTC.

V is TRBV6-5 and J is TRBJ2-7; the D call may be TRBD1 or TRBD2 (6 bases each). CDR1 MNHEY and CDR2 SVGAGI come from the germline V gene. The CDR3 extends over 14 amino acids. V dropped 10 bases and J dropped 0 bases, with 16 bases sitting between them. The CDR3 sequence is CATKWGASSYEQYF. CDR3 sequence (DNA): TGTGCCACCAAATGGGGGGCCTCCTCCTACGAGCAGTACTTC.

The chain carries TRBV15 and TRBJ1-3; TRBD1 might be the D (6 bases). In germline, CDR1 is LNHNV, CDR2 YYDKDF (reference sequence). V gave up 1 base and J gave up 2 bases, with 15 bases separating them. This CDR3 spans 17 amino acids. The CDR3 nucleotides read TGTGCCACCAGCAGAGGTTTCGGGACAACCACTGGAAACACCATATATTTT. It is translated as CATSRGFGTTTGNTIYF.

The rearrangement uses TRBV10-2 and TRBJ2-3; D may be TRBD2 (7 bases). CDR1 is WSHSY, CDR2 SAAADI, per germline. V gave up 6 bases and J gave up 3 bases, with 13 bases separating them. This CDR3 has 14 amino acids. The CDR3 sequence is CASRAGEGTDTQYF. CDR3 sequence (DNA): TGCGCCAGCAGGGCAGGGGAGGGGACAGATACGCAGTATTTT.

The genes are TRBV30 and TRBJ2-1, with D possibly being TRBD1 (5 bases). V lost 0 bases to trimming and J lost 1 base, with 10 bases between them. This CDR3 spans 15 amino acids. Germline V gene lookup returns CDR1 GTSNPN and CDR2 SVGIG (reference sequence). CDR3 sequence: CAWSVGQGSYNEQFF. In DNA form, the CDR3 reads TGTGCCTGGAGTGTAGGGCAGGGTTCCTACAATGAGCAGTTCTTC. The full variable domain, in which reference TRBV30 and TRBJ2-1 provide the parts outside the CDR3, is SQTIHQWPATLVQPVGSPLSLECTVEGTSNPNLYWYRQAAGRGLQLLFYSVGIGQISSEVPQNLSASRPQDRQFILSSKKLLLSDSGFYLCAWSVGQGSYNEQFFGPGTRLTVL.

The J gene is TRBJ1-1, the V gene TRBV7-8, with D possibly being TRBD1 (5 bases). This CDR3 contains 14 residues. Trimming left V 4 bases short and J 1 base short, with 10 bases between. Per the germline V gene, CDR1 is SGHVS and CDR2 is FQNEAQ. Written as DNA, the CDR3 is TGTGCCAGCAGCTCCTCAAGGGGGAACACTGAAGCTTTCTTT. Residues: CASSSSRGNTEAFF. The full variable domain, in which reference TRBV7-8 and TRBJ1-1 provide the parts outside the CDR3, is GAGVSQSPRYKVAKRGQDVALRCDPISGHVSLFWYQQALGQGPEFLTYFQNEAQLDKSGLPSDRFFAERPEGSVSTLKIQRTQQEDSAVYLCASSSSRGNTEAFFGQGTRLTVV.

The rearrangement links TRBV3-1 (or the pseudogene TRBV3-2) to TRBJ2-5, with D possibly being TRBD2 (6 bases). The V and J ends lost 2 bases and 5 bases respectively, with 18 bases between them. The CDR3 is made up of 16 amino acids. Germline assignment: CDR1 LGHDT and CDR2 YNNKEL (reference sequence). The CDR3 loop reads CASSQSPGGAGETQYF. The CDR3 nucleotides read TGTGCCAGCAGCCAATCCCCTGGCGGGGCGGGGGAGACCCAGTACTTC.

The gene calls are TRBV7-6 and TRBJ2-3; 10 nucleotides line up with TRBD1. The CDR3 length is 17 residues. CDR1 and CDR2 (germline): SGHVS, FNYEAQ. V gave up 5 bases and J gave up 1 base; unmatched junction bases: 9. The CDR3 sequence is CASSILTGGEGTDTQYF. CDR3 bases: TGTGCCAGCAGCATTCTGACAGGGGGCGAGGGCACAGATACGCAGTATTTT. The full variable domain, in which reference TRBV7-6 and TRBJ2-3 provide the parts outside the CDR3, is GAGVSQSPRYKVTKRGQDVALRCDPISGHVSLYWYRQALGQGPEFLTYFNYEAQQDKSGLPNDRFSAERPEGSISTLTIQRTEQRDSAMYRCASSILTGGEGTDTQYFGPGTRLTVL.

V usage is TRBV6-5 and J usage is TRBJ2-7; D remains unclear. V was shortened by 6 bases and J by 0 bases, with 9 bases between the two germline ends. The CDR3 spans 13 residues. Germline V gene lookup returns CDR1 MNHEY and CDR2 SVGAGI. DNA of the CDR3: TGTGCCAGCAGGGACCAGAGCTCCTACGAGCAGTACTTC. This gives the protein CASRDQSSYEQYF.

V and J are TRBV6-5 and TRBJ2-3; no firm D call. The CDR3 consists of 13 residues. Germline lookup yields CDR1 MNHEY and CDR2 SVGAGI. V was trimmed by 6 bases and J by 2 bases, leaving 9 bases between them. CDR3 in amino acids: CASRAALTDTQYF. CDR3 DNA: TGTGCCAGCAGGGCAGCCCTCACAGATACGCAGTATTTT.

This chain links TRBV7-9 with TRBJ2-3, with unresolved D. Germline assignment: CDR1 SEHNR and CDR2 FQNEAQ (reference sequence). The CDR3 is 15 residues long. The ends were cut back, 0 bases at V and 2 bases at J, with 9 bases in the middle. The DNA for the CDR3 is TGTGCCAGCAGCTTAGCGGTTCTGGACACAGATACGCAGTATTTT. It encodes CASSLAVLDTDTQYF.

This chain joins TRBV2 and TRBJ2-1; D is undetermined. The CDR3 is 13 amino acids. Germline V gene sequence: CDR1 SNHLY, CDR2 FYNNEI. The ends were cut back, 6 bases at V and 4 bases at J, with 10 bases in the middle. The CDR3 region is CASRADQYNEQFF. The CDR3 DNA is TGTGCCAGCAGAGCCGACCAGTACAATGAGCAGTTCTTC.

The sample holds one count of this clone. The V gene is TRBV9, the J gene TRBJ1-1; maybe TRBD1 (5 bases). The CDR3 is 14 residues long. CDR1 is SGDLS, CDR2 YYNGEE, per germline. V lost 3 bases to trimming and J lost 0 bases, with 9 bases between them. The CDR3 spells CASSGGTMNTEAFF. The CDR3 nucleotides are TGTGCCAGCAGCGGGGGGACGATGAACACTGAAGCTTTCTTT.

This clone was detected once. J is TRBJ1-1 and V is TRBV5-1; D unclear. Germline assignment: CDR1 SGHRS and CDR2 YFSETQ. This CDR3 spans 13 amino acids. V dropped 0 bases and J dropped 5 bases, with 8 bases sitting between them. The CDR3 loop reads CASSLEPVTEAFF. Here the CDR3 DNA reads TGCGCCAGCAGCTTGGAGCCGGTTACTGAAGCTTTCTTT. The full variable domain, its missing parts supplied by reference TRBV5-1 and TRBJ1-1, is KAGVTQTPRYLIKTRGQQVTLSCSPISGHRSVSWYQQTPGQGLQFLFEYFSETQRNKGNFPGRFSGRQFSNSRSEMNVSTLELGDSALYLCASSLEPVTEAFFGQGTRLTVV.